The sequence of this TCR beta chain was determined in a study of T cell responses to AZD1222 COVID-19 vaccine (dated by TCRdb to the early 2020s). Regarding the study in general: A total of under 250 trial participants underwent TCR sequencing, of whom 200 to 220 had received two doses of AZD1222 and around 25 had received two doses of the MenACWY control vaccine. Trial participants were enrolled by age into 18-55, 56-69 and 70-plus year subgroups, with approximately 150, 30 and 60 TCR-sequenced participants respectively.

CDR1 and CDR2 are drawn from the germline V gene: MNHEY, SVGAGI. The cysteine opens and the phenylalanine closes a CDR3 of 13 amino acids. Only CDR3 DNA is held: 39 bases, read in frame from base 1. The V and J ends are trimmed by 8 bases and 1 base, leaving 10 bases between them. This specimen's time point label, per the study, means: about 28 days (+/-7) after the second vaccine dose. AZD1222 recipients given second doses at about 4 weeks or at about 12 weeks were pooled, since spike-specific TCR depth and breadth were not found to differ between the two schedules. The vaccinee samples were drawn from two UK trials, COV001 and COV002, one of which was a single-blind randomized controlled phase 2/3 trial testing AZD1222 (ChAdOx1 nCoV-19) in healthy adults. For TCRbeta chain sequencing, PBMC samples were collected from trial participants at day 0 and at day 28 after the second dose. Results and caveats for the whole study, not just this receptor: Reportedly, close to half of the unique spike-specific TCRs recognized epitopes lying outside the regions that are mutated in the B.1.351 and B.1.1.7 variants. In the small 56-69-year group, the increase in depth fell short of significance, most likely because of low power. No day 14 peak-response samples were available, so repertoires were characterized only after the peak T cell response. Most participants were white British and females outnumbered males, and the authors suggested that clonal diversity may have been underestimated. After two AZD1222 doses, both the breadth and the depth of spike-specific TCRs were significantly higher than at day 0 and than in MenACWY recipients. Conclusions about previously exposed vaccinees are limited because only six or seven AZD1222 recipients were SARS-CoV-2 seropositive at baseline. CD4 TCRs associated with the vaccine covered the entire spike protein, and the dominant responses were in regions 160-218 and 743-854.

The CDR3 regions of human TCRbeta chains were subjected to immunosequencing. Per the authors' processing: Repertoire TCRs were checked for matches against a reference library of SARS-CoV-2-specific TCRs that had been generated using the MIRA antigen-specificity platform. Breadth meant the fraction of unique TCRs that were SARS-CoV-2-associated, whereas depth meant the fraction of total T cells that were SARS-CoV-2-associated. Each spike-specific TCR was assigned to its reactive spike region and to a CD4 or CD8 class using the MIRA data. Log10-transformed breadth and depth values were compared by one-way ANOVA with Sidak's multiple comparisons tests. TCRdb took this table from immuneACCESS and kept in-frame rearrangements with V and J called. Such tables lack part of the clones; where checked against another copy, unresolved V genes explain under half of the gap, and the rest is unexplained. Clonal size and the V and J genes are those of that table, whereas D and trimming came from the DNA. The sample table lists more than 85,000 clones, around nine tenths of them with a count of one. 16% of the sample goes to the ten largest clones.

In regard to this clone: No cognate antigen has been identified for it. The record has no base qualities; no much larger clone is one base away.

Recombination linked TRBV6-5 to TRBJ2-3, with TRBD2 as a weak D call on 6 bases. The sample was peripheral blood, taken 28 days after the second AZD1222 dose. This sequence was found in an adult who received the AZD1222 COVID-19 vaccine. The CDR3 region reads CASGASGTDTQYF. In nucleotide form, the sequence is TGTGCCAGCGGGGCTAGCGGCACAGATACGCAGTATTTT.